The rows below give T cell receptor beta chains drawn from one sample of a study of blood T cell repertoires in COVID-19. TCRdb keeps only in-frame clones here, not all; method: immunoSEQ multiplex PCR. The repertoire holds approximately 140,000 clones, with roughly 76% as singletons. Sequencing was carried out using peripheral blood. These receptors were obtained from a human donor with acute or convalescent COVID-19. The donor label of this sample is uncertain. The CDR3 runs from the conserved cysteine through the conserved F or W. Fields, in order: clone size, J gene, V gene, D gene, CDR3 protein, CDR3 DNA. The D gene is left open where the match is weak. The size entry is marked missing in some rows and otherwise reads once, few, many or a size class.

abundance: few
j_gene: TRBJ2-2
v_gene: TRBV14
d_gene: TRBD1
CDR3aa: CASSQRQGTGELFF
CDR3nt: TGTGCCAGCAGCCAACGACAGGGGACCGGGGAGCTGTTTTTT

abundance: NA
j_gene: TRBJ1-2
v_gene: TRBV6-1
d_gene: TRBD1
CDR3aa: CASSDPGQGTYYGYTF
CDR3nt: TGTGCCAGCAGTGACCCCGGACAGGGGACGTACTATGGCTACACCTTC

abundance: NA
j_gene: TRBJ2-2
v_gene: TRBV5-4
d_gene: NA
CDR3aa: CASSLDSLNTGELFF
CDR3nt: TGTGCCAGCAGTTTAGACAGTTTGAACACCGGGGAGCTGTTTTTT

abundance: NA
j_gene: TRBJ1-2
v_gene: TRBV7-6
d_gene: TRBD1
CDR3aa: CASSGPGQANTF
CDR3nt: TGTGCCAGCAGCGGGCCGGGACAGGCGAACACCTTC

abundance: NA
j_gene: TRBJ2-1
v_gene: TRBV5-6
d_gene: NA
CDR3aa: CASSFILVGAGEQFF
CDR3nt: TGTGCCAGCAGCTTTATCCTCGTGGGGGCGGGTGAGCAGTTCTTC

abundance: NA
j_gene: TRBJ1-2
v_gene: TRBV5-4
d_gene: NA
CDR3aa: CASSFQAGAYGYTF
CDR3nt: TGTGCCAGCAGCTTTCAGGCGGGAGCTTATGGCTACACCTTC

abundance: NA
j_gene: TRBJ1-1
v_gene: TRBV2
d_gene: NA
CDR3aa: CASTPVPEVTEAFF
CDR3nt: TGTGCCAGCACCCCGGTCCCCGAAGTGACTGAAGCTTTCTTT

abundance: NA
j_gene: TRBJ1-5
v_gene: TRBV27
d_gene: NA
CDR3aa: CASRLLYSNQPQHF
CDR3nt: TGTGCCAGCAGGTTGTTGTATAGCAATCAGCCCCAGCATTTT

abundance: NA
j_gene: TRBJ2-1
v_gene: TRBV5-1
d_gene: NA
CDR3aa: CASSSDSINEQFF
CDR3nt: TGCGCCAGCAGTTCCGACAGTATCAATGAGCAGTTCTTC

abundance: NA
j_gene: TRBJ1-6
v_gene: TRBV2
d_gene: NA
CDR3aa: CASSSEVYDRNSPLHF
CDR3nt: TGTGCCAGCAGCTCGGAAGTCTATGACAGAAATTCACCCCTCCACTTT

abundance: NA
j_gene: TRBJ2-2
v_gene: TRBV15
d_gene: NA
CDR3aa: CATSRGTSNTGELFF
CDR3nt: TGTGCCACCAGCAGAGGGACTTCGAACACCGGGGAGCTGTTTTTT

abundance: NA
j_gene: TRBJ2-3
v_gene: TRBV5-5
d_gene: NA
CDR3aa: CASSLIGLLNTDTQYF
CDR3nt: TGTGCCAGCAGCTTGATTGGACTACTAAACACAGATACGCAGTATTTT

abundance: NA
j_gene: TRBJ2-2
v_gene: TRBV10-2
d_gene: TRBD1
CDR3aa: CATKQGARSGELFF
CDR3nt: TGCGCCACGAAACAGGGGGCGAGGTCCGGGGAGCTGTTTTTT

abundance: once
j_gene: TRBJ2-7
v_gene: TRBV10-3
d_gene: TRBD1
CDR3aa: CAISEPGTGSVEQYF
CDR3nt: TGTGCCATCAGTGAGCCGGGGACAGGTTCGGTCGAGCAGTACTTC

abundance: few
j_gene: TRBJ1-5
v_gene: TRBV7-6
d_gene: TRBD1
CDR3aa: CASSLGDRGNQPQHF
CDR3nt: TGTGCCAGCAGCTTAGGGGACAGGGGCAATCAGCCCCAGCATTTT

abundance: NA
j_gene: TRBJ1-2
v_gene: TRBV7-6
d_gene: TRBD1
CDR3aa: CASSNRQGSYGYTF
CDR3nt: TGTGCCAGCAGTAACCGACAGGGAAGCTATGGCTACACCTTC

abundance: NA
j_gene: TRBJ1-1
v_gene: TRBV11-2
d_gene: NA
CDR3aa: CASSLAPNTEAFF
CDR3nt: TGTGCCAGCAGCTTAGCCCCAAACACTGAAGCTTTCTTT

abundance: NA
j_gene: TRBJ1-1
v_gene: TRBV25-1
d_gene: TRBD1
CDR3aa: CASKRISDRATEAFF
CDR3nt: TGTGCCAGCAAGCGAATTTCGGACAGGGCGACTGAAGCTTTCTTT

abundance: NA
j_gene: TRBJ1-4
v_gene: TRBV7-8
d_gene: NA
CDR3aa: CASSAYGETGNEKLFF
CDR3nt: TGTGCCAGCAGTGCATATGGGGAAACGGGGAATGAAAAACTGTTTTTT

abundance: few
j_gene: TRBJ2-3
v_gene: TRBV21-1
d_gene: NA
CDR3aa: CASSKVGTGSGDTQYF
CDR3nt: NA

abundance: once
j_gene: TRBJ1-2
v_gene: TRBV13
d_gene: NA
CDR3aa: CASPWMGIYGYTF
CDR3nt: TGTGCCAGCCCTTGGATGGGCATCTATGGCTACACCTTC